This T cell receptor (beta chain) was captured by sequencing in a study of immune evolution from preneoplasia to lung adenocarcinoma. Study results and limitations: Clonality was highest in normal lung, lower in later-stage lesions apparently. Top clone frequencies peaked in normal lung, apparently declining through invasive adenocarcinoma.

Sequencing used immunoSEQ multiplex PCR; TCRdb keeps in-frame clones, though not all of them. The table has roughly 5,700 clones, over 75% seen once; the top ten hold roughly 10%. A remark on this clone: Its antigen is unidentified.

V trimming: 3 bases; J trimming: 3 bases; junction bases outside the gene matches: 6. The CDR3 sequence is 15 residues long. Germline lookup yields CDR1 SGHDN and CDR2 FVKESK. Between the mid-2010s and the late 2010s, patients underwent resection in Japan or China. This chain connects TRBV14 to TRBJ2-5; 8 bases are shared with TRBD2. The receptor was derived from a person aged 50-75 years with lung adenocarcinoma. Material for sequencing was FFPE normal lung tissue adjacent to the tumor. DNA for the CDR3: TGTGCCAGCAGCCAGACACCGGGACTAGAAGAGACCCAGTACTTC. Translated: CASSQTPGLEETQYF.